This paragraph covers one T cell receptor beta chain sequence. The entry originates in a study of blood T cell repertoires in COVID-19. Study details: In each case, the material was cDNA or gDNA derived from T cells, B-cell-depleted T cells, or PBMCs.

Seattle participants joined during active infection and were tracked over time. Per the original data handling: It was from reference gene primer amplification that nucleated cell counts were estimated. Only in-frame clones appear in the TCRdb table, and some are missing; sequencing was by immunoSEQ multiplex PCR. V and J calls plus clone size are reproduced from that table; the DNA served to infer D and trimming. The sample lists roughly 570,000 clones, about 89% occurring once. The receptor comes from a woman aged 45-65 years with COVID-19, enrolled during active disease. The sequencing sample was made of peripheral blood.

CDR3 residues: CASSLDMVLEYYNEQFF. For the CDR3, the DNA is TGTGCCAGCAGCTTAGATATGGTACTAGAATATTACAATGAGCAGTTCTTC. V is TRBV11-2 and J is TRBJ2-1; possibly TRBD2 for D (5 bases). CDR1 and CDR2 (germline): SGHAT, FQNNGV. This CDR3 is built from 17 residues. Deletions cut 0 bases from V and 4 bases from J, with 16 bases between.